This T cell receptor (beta chain) was recovered during a study of PD-L1 blockade in urothelial cancer. This table comes from immunoSEQ multiplex PCR, and its TCRdb copy is limited to in-frame clones, with some not included. The sample contains 100,000 to 150,000 clones, approximately 84% of which appear only once. Time point described: pretreatment peripheral blood. V lost 4 bases to trimming and J lost 1 base; unmatched junction nucleotides: 8. Germline V gives CDR1 SGHTA, CDR2 FQGNSA. The CDR3 is 17 residues long. The receptor comes from a middle-aged man with urothelial cancer. This material consisted of PBMCs, taken around atezolizumab (anti-PD-L1) treatment. The chain combines TRBV7-2 with TRBJ2-4; 9 nucleotides agree with TRBD1. DNA for the CDR3: TGTGCCAGCAGCTACCGGACAGGGGTAGCGGCCAAAAACATTCAGTACTTC. Amino acid sequence: CASSYRTGVAAKNIQYF.